A selection of T cell receptor beta chains follows, all from one sample in a study of blood T cell repertoires in COVID-19. Method: immunoSEQ multiplex PCR; TCRdb's copy keeps in-frame clones and lacks some. In the table there are over 250,000 clones, roughly 90% of which are singletons. Material for sequencing was peripheral blood. The receptors originated from a man in his fifties or sixties who had recovered from COVID-19. Both conserved end residues are part of each CDR3. A D gene is named only where the DNA matches it firmly. The size of a clone is reported for some rows only, either as once, few or many, or as a class for expanded clones.

J gene	D gene	clone size	V gene	CDR3 DNA	CDR3 protein
TRBJ2-1	.	.	TRBV30	TGTGCCTGGAGTGTAGCGGCCCTCTACAATGAGCAGTTCTTC	CAWSVAALYNEQFF
TRBJ2-7	TRBD1	.	TRBV7-6	TGTGCCAGCAGCTCAGCGGTAGGCGGGACAGGGATCACCTACGAGCAGTACTTC	CASSSAVGGTGITYEQYF
TRBJ2-7	TRBD1	once	TRBV5-1	TGCGCCAGCAGCCCGGACAGGGGGTGGAACGAGCAGTACTTC	CASSPDRGWNEQYF
TRBJ1-1	TRBD1	.	TRBV7-6	TGTGCCAGCAGCCCGACGGGACAGGGGAGAACTGAAGCTTTCTTT	CASSPTGQGRTEAFF
TRBJ2-5	TRBD2	.	TRBV2	TGTGCCAGCAGTGAAGCGCTAGCGGGGGCGGGGGAGACCCAGTACTTC	CASSEALAGAGETQYF
TRBJ2-4	TRBD2	.	TRBV19	TGTGCCACCACAAATCTGCCTCCAGCGGGGGGAAGTATAGCCAAAAACATTCAGTACTTC	CATTNLPPAGGSIAKNIQYF
TRBJ1-6	TRBD1	.	TRBV4-1	TGCGCCAGCAGCCAACCTGACAGGGGGAATTCACCCCTCCACTTT	CASSQPDRGNSPLHF
TRBJ1-1	.	.	TRBV9	TGTGCCAGCAAATCGAGGGAGAGCACTGAAGCTTTCTTT	CASKSRESTEAFF
TRBJ2-5	TRBD2	.	TRBV2	TGTGCCAACGTAAGGGGAGCGGGGCAAGAGACCCAGTACTTC	CANVRGAGQETQYF
TRBJ1-6	TRBD1	.	TRBV5-1	TGCGCCAGCAGCTTAAGGGACAGCGCCTATAATTCACCCCTCCACTTT	CASSLRDSAYNSPLHF
TRBJ2-5	TRBD2	.	TRBV11-2	TGTGCCAGCAGTTCCAGGACTAGAGAAGAGACCCAGTACTTC	CASSSRTREETQYF
TRBJ2-3	.	once	TRBV20-1	TGCAGTGCTAGTGATGGACTCACCCCCGATACGCAGTATTTT	CSASDGLTPDTQYF
TRBJ2-5	.	.	TRBV5-1	TGCGCCAGCAGCTTCGCGACAGCCGGGGGTATGGGGGCCCAGTACTTC	CASSFATAGGMGAQYF
TRBJ2-2	.	.	TRBV6-6	TGTGCCAGCAGGGGAGCCGGCAGATACACCGGGGAGCTGTTTTTT	CASRGAGRYTGELFF
TRBJ1-1	.	.	TRBV7-2	TGTGCCAGCAGCTTAAGGTGGCAGCGGAACTTTGAAGCTTTCTTT	CASSLRWQRNFEAFF
TRBJ1-2	.	.	TRBV11-1	TGTGCCAGCAGCCGCTGGGAGGGCCATAACTATGGCTACACCTTC	CASSRWEGHNYGYTF
TRBJ2-3	TRBD2	.	TRBV2	TGTGCCAGCAGTGCGGGACTAGCTCCAGATACGCAGTATTTT	CASSAGLAPDTQYF
TRBJ2-7	.	.	TRBV6-5	TGTGCCAGCAGTCTGGGCAGGGGGGTAACCTACGAGCAGTACTTC	CASSLGRGVTYEQYF
TRBJ1-2	.	.	TRBV11-2	TGTGCCAGCAGCTTACGCAGGGGAATCTATGGCTACACCTTC	CASSLRRGIYGYTF
TRBJ2-7	.	few	TRBV5-1	TGCGCCAGCAGCTCCGGGGGTAACATCTACGAGCAGTACTTC	CASSSGGNIYEQYF
TRBJ2-5	TRBD1	.	TRBV18	TGTGCCAGCTCAAGAAACAGGGGAGAGACCCAGTACTTC	CASSRNRGETQYF
TRBJ2-1	TRBD2	.	TRBV4-2	TGTGCCAGCAGCCAAGGACTAGCGGGGGGGATCGGTGAGCAGTTCTTC	CASSQGLAGGIGEQFF
TRBJ2-2	.	many	TRBV7-2	TGTGCCAGCAACCCGACAGTCCCCACCGGGGAGCTGTTTTTT	CASNPTVPTGELFF
TRBJ2-5	.	.	TRBV5-6	TGTGCCAGCAGCCACCAACCCCAGCGGGTTTCTGGGGAGACCCAGTACTTC	CASSHQPQRVSGETQYF
TRBJ1-4	TRBD1	.	TRBV27	TGTGCCAGCAGTTCACCTGCCGGGACAGGGGATGAAAAACTGTTTTTT	CASSSPAGTGDEKLFF
TRBJ1-2	.	.	TRBV7-2	TGTGCCAGCAGCTTATCCATTTACTATGGCTACACCTTC	CASSLSIYYGYTF
TRBJ2-7	.	.	TRBV5-6	TGTGCCAGCAGCTCTGACAGTGCCTACGAGCAGTACTTC	CASSSDSAYEQYF
TRBJ2-7	.	.	TRBV19	TGTGCCAGTATTGTCGGGAGATTTCCGGGCTACGAGCAGTACTTC	CASIVGRFPGYEQYF
TRBJ2-2	TRBD2	.	TRBV7-6	TGTGCCAGCAGCCTGGGACTAGCGGGGGGGACCGGGGAGCTGTTTTTT	CASSLGLAGGTGELFF
TRBJ1-2	.	.	TRBV6-1	TGTGCCAGCAGTGAAGTGAGACAGGCCAACTATGGCTACACCTTC	CASSEVRQANYGYTF
TRBJ1-2	.	.	TRBV5-8	TGTGCCAGCAGCTTGTCGGGTGCTTGGAGCTATGGCTACACCTTC	CASSLSGAWSYGYTF
TRBJ1-5	TRBD1	.	TRBV24-1	TGTGCCACCAGTGATGGGACAGGCTTGAATCAGCCCCAGCATTTT	CATSDGTGLNQPQHF
TRBJ2-3	.	.	TRBV19	TGTGCCAGTAGTACAGGGACTTCCCACACAGATACGCAGTATTTT	CASSTGTSHTDTQYF
TRBJ2-7	TRBD2	once	TRBV4-2	TGTGCCAGCAGCCAAGGAGGGACTAGCGAGTTC	CASSQGGTSEF
TRBJ2-4	TRBD2	.	TRBV5-1	TGCGCCAGCAGGGGGAGCGGGGTTGAAAACATTCAGTACTTC	CASRGSGVENIQYF
TRBJ2-3	TRBD2	.	TRBV7-3	TGTGCCAGCAGCTTAACCGGGACTAGCGGGGGCACAGATACGCAGTATTTT	CASSLTGTSGGTDTQYF
TRBJ1-6	.	.	TRBV19	TGTGCCAGTAGTCGCATGCCAGAATCCTATAATTCACCCCTCCACTTT	CASSRMPESYNSPLHF
TRBJ2-7	TRBD1	once	TRBV7-6	TGTGCCAGCAGCTTACAGGGGGTCTACGAGCAGTACTTC	CASSLQGVYEQYF
TRBJ2-1	.	.	TRBV4-1	TGCGCCAGCAGCCAGGGGCAGGGTTACAATGAGCAGTTCTTC	CASSQGQGYNEQFF
TRBJ2-4	.	.	TRBV6-5	TGTGCCAGCAGTTACGACAGGACTCTAGCCAAAAACATTCAGTACTTC	CASSYDRTLAKNIQYF
TRBJ2-3	.	.	TRBV11-2	TGTGCCAGCAGCTTGGGCAGACTAGGGGGGGCGGATACGCAGTATTTT	CASSLGRLGGADTQYF
TRBJ1-2	.	once	TRBV6-6	TGTGCCAGCAGTTACGCGGTCTCCGGCTATGGCTACACCTTC	CASSYAVSGYGYTF
TRBJ2-3	TRBD1	.	TRBV2	TGTGCCAGCAGTCCCCTTTGGACAGGCGCAGATACGCAGTATTTT	CASSPLWTGADTQYF
TRBJ1-2	.	.	TRBV2	TGTGCCAGCAGTGAAAACGACATTGGCTACACCTTC	CASSENDIGYTF
TRBJ1-5	.	.	TRBV30	TGTGCCTGGAGTGTCCGAGGGAATCAGCCCCAGCATTTT	CAWSVRGNQPQHF
TRBJ1-5	.	.	TRBV4-1	TGCCCCCCCCGCCGAGGGGGGGGAAATAGCAATCAGCCCCAGCATTTT	CPPRRGGGNSNQPQHF